This T cell receptor (beta chain) was obtained from a study of shared clonotypes between healthy human individuals. Study information: The plates for each donor numbered three CD4 naive, three CD4 memory, two CD8 naive and one CD8 memory.

The CDR3 has 14 amino acids. J gave up 1 base and V 10 bases, and 9 bases lay outside the gene matches. Germline loops: CDR1 ENHRY, CDR2 SYGVKD. Study observations and caveats: With a few donors compared, approximately 5% of naive CD4 clonotypes were shared.

With respect to this clone: The antigen remains undetermined.

Deep-level running was used for the assay. Repertoires were generated with immunoSEQ multiplex PCR, while TCRdb's copy carries only in-frame clones and drops some. Here the sample spans 1.4 million to 1.5 million clones, roughly 96% being singletons. The receptor was derived from a man under 40 in good health. The chain employs TRBV10-3 and TRBJ2-5; 7 bases line up with TRBD2. The source material was naive CD4+ T cells sorted from blood. The subset was: CD45RA+ positively selected. CDR3 sequence reads: CATASGTSQETQYF. The CDR3 coding sequence is TGTGCCACAGCTAGCGGCACAAGCCAAGAGACCCAGTACTTC.